A selection of T cell receptor beta chains follows, all from one sample in a study of human thymus T cells. The repertoire was sequenced with immunoSEQ multiplex PCR; TCRdb's copy has only in-frame clones and lacks some. The sample has roughly 120,000 clones; around 94% are singletons. Sequenced sample: thymus tissue. These receptors all stem from a boy less than two years old with a congenital heart defect but otherwise immunologically healthy. Each CDR3 is given with its conserved first and last residue. The order of the fields is clone size, CDR3 length, V gene, J gene, D gene, CDR3 protein, CDR3 DNA. A D gene is named only where the DNA matches it firmly. Clone size is not always given. Where it is, it says once, few, many or a class for expanded clones.

.	12	TRBV6-6	TRBJ2-3	.	CASSKNRDTQYF	TGTGCCAGCAGCAAGAATCGAGATACGCAGTATTTT
.	16	TRBV4-3	TRBJ1-2	TRBD1	CASSQETGASGYGYTF	TGCGCCAGCAGCCAAGAGACAGGGGCTTCTGGTTATGGCTACACCTTC
.	15	TRBV28	TRBJ1-1	.	CASSLRRKENTEAFF	TGTGCCAGCAGTTTGAGAAGAAAGGAGAACACTGAAGCTTTCTTT
.	11	TRBV18	TRBJ2-2	.	CASSHTGELFF	TGTGCCAGCTCCCACACCGGGGAGCTGTTTTTT
.	16	TRBV19	TRBJ2-1	.	CASSVGGPLVYNEQFF	TGTGCCAGTTCCGTGGGGGGTCCACTAGTATACAATGAGCAGTTCTTC
.	14	TRBV19	TRBJ2-2	.	CASSIQGVTGELFF	TGTGCCAGTAGTATTCAAGGGGTCACCGGGGAGCTGTTTTTT
.	17	TRBV14	TRBJ1-2	.	CASSQDWGGFNNYGYTF	TGTGCCAGCAGCCAAGATTGGGGAGGCTTTAATAACTATGGCTACACCTTC
.	15	TRBV28	TRBJ2-1	.	CASSIPLGSYNEQFF	TGTGCCAGCAGTATACCCCTCGGCTCCTACAATGAGCAGTTCTTC
once	16	TRBV19	TRBJ1-2	TRBD1	CASSAPQGARDYGYTF	TGTGCCAGTAGTGCCCCGCAGGGGGCGAGGGACTATGGCTACACCTTC
.	12	TRBV5-1	TRBJ1-2	.	CASSLGNYGYTF	TGCGCCAGCAGCTTGGGGAACTATGGCTACACCTTC
.	14	TRBV28	TRBJ2-2	.	CASSLWEYTGELFF	TGTGCCAGCAGTTTATGGGAGTACACCGGGGAGCTGTTTTTT
.	15	TRBV10-3	TRBJ1-2	TRBD1	CAISRDREIHYGYTF	TGTGCCATCAGCCGGGACAGGGAAATCCACTATGGCTACACCTTC
.	14	TRBV19	TRBJ2-7	.	CASSYGGGTYEQYF	TGTGCCAGTAGTTATGGTGGGGGGACCTACGAGCAGTACTTC
.	14	TRBV7-9	TRBJ2-7	.	CASSLVGSMDEQYF	TGTGCCAGCAGCTTAGTCGGTAGCATGGACGAGCAGTACTTC
.	16	TRBV7-2	TRBJ2-3	TRBD1	CASSPTALRQGHTQYF	TGTGCCAGCAGCCCTACTGCTTTACGACAGGGCCATACGCAGTATTTT
.	17	TRBV27	TRBJ2-5	TRBD2	CASKPRTSGGAQETQYF	TGTGCCAGCAAACCCCGGACTAGCGGGGGGGCCCAAGAGACCCAGTACTTC
.	15	TRBV5-1	TRBJ2-1	TRBD2	CASSLTSGGLNEQFF	TGCGCCAGCAGCTTGACTAGCGGGGGGCTCAATGAGCAGTTCTTC
.	16	TRBV4-1	TRBJ2-3	.	CASSQEWDRPTDTQYF	TGCGCCAGCAGCCAAGAATGGGACCGACCTACTGATACGCAGTATTTT
.	17	TRBV9	TRBJ2-1	TRBD1	CASSLEGATGWDNEQFF	TGTGCCAGCAGCCTTGAGGGGGCGACGGGGTGGGACAATGAGCAGTTCTTC
.	16	TRBV6-5	TRBJ1-3	.	CASSYSTAGKENTIYF	TGTGCCAGCAGTTACTCGACGGCAGGGAAGGAAAACACCATATATTTT
.	14	TRBV4-1	TRBJ1-1	.	CASSQAQGWTEAFF	TGCGCCAGCAGCCAAGCACAGGGCTGGACTGAAGCTTTCTTT
.	19	TRBV7-2	TRBJ2-6	TRBD2	CASSFWTSGDLSGANVLTF	TGTGCCAGCAGCTTCTGGACTAGCGGGGATCTCTCTGGGGCCAACGTCCTGACTTTC
.	17	TRBV6-1	TRBJ2-3	TRBD2	CASSEELAGGPRDTQYF	TGTGCCAGCAGTGAGGAACTAGCGGGGGGGCCCCGAGATACGCAGTATTTT
.	14	TRBV6-6	TRBJ1-6	.	CASRDNSYNSPLHF	TGTGCCAGCAGGGACAACAGTTATAATTCACCCCTCCACTTT
.	14	TRBV30	TRBJ2-1	TRBD2	CAWRNSGGADEQFF	TGTGCCTGGAGGAATAGCGGGGGGGCGGATGAGCAGTTCTTC
few	13	TRBV10-3	TRBJ1-5	.	CAISTGYNQPQHF	TGTGCCATCAGCACAGGGTACAATCAGCCCCAGCATTTT
.	18	TRBV28	TRBJ2-1	TRBD2	CASSLSYSGGALNNEQFF	TGTGCCAGCAGTTTATCTTATAGCGGGGGGGCGCTCAACAATGAGCAGTTCTTC
.	18	TRBV2	TRBJ1-2	.	CASSEALRQWVTNYGYTF	TGTGCCAGCAGTGAAGCGCTGAGACAGTGGGTGACTAACTATGGCTACACCTTC
.	13	TRBV10-1	TRBJ2-3	.	CASSDGLRDTQYF	TGCGCCAGCAGTGACGGCCTTAGGGATACGCAGTATTTT
.	14	TRBV19	TRBJ1-1	.	CASSIGRSGTEAFF	TGTGCCAGTAGTATTGGGCGTAGTGGAACTGAAGCTTTCTTT
.	19	TRBV7-8	TRBJ2-3	TRBD1	CASSPKVRSGTGSTDTQYF	TGTGCCAGCAGCCCGAAAGTGCGTTCCGGGACAGGGAGCACAGATACGCAGTATTTT
.	15	TRBV2	TRBJ1-2	.	CASRREGDPYYGYTF	TGTGCCAGCAGAAGGGAGGGTGACCCGTACTATGGCTACACCTTC
.	15	TRBV2	TRBJ1-2	TRBD1	CASSAPDRGYYGYTF	TGTGCCAGCAGTGCTCCGGACAGGGGATATTATGGCTACACCTTC
.	14	TRBV7-2	TRBJ2-3	.	CASSLDQPTDTQYF	TGTGCCAGCAGCTTAGATCAGCCGACAGATACGCAGTATTTT
.	16	TRBV5-4	TRBJ1-2	TRBD1	CASSLRLQGQNYGYTF	TGTGCCAGCAGCTTGCGTTTACAGGGGCAAAACTATGGCTACACCTTC
.	15	TRBV5-8	TRBJ1-5	.	CASSFGGKSNQPQHF	TGTGCCAGCAGCTTCGGGGGAAAGAGCAATCAGCCCCAGCATTTT
.	17	TRBV19	TRBJ2-1	.	CASKEGGPQSSYNEQFF	TGTGCCAGTAAGGAGGGGGGTCCACAAAGCTCCTACAATGAGCAGTTCTTC
.	13	TRBV7-6	TRBJ1-1	.	CASSLVQNTEAFF	TGTGCCAGCAGCTTAGTACAGAACACTGAAGCTTTCTTT
.	13	TRBV5-6	TRBJ2-5	TRBD2	CASSLEAGGTQYF	TGTGCCAGCAGCTTGGAGGCGGGGGGGACCCAGTACTTC
.	11	TRBV28	TRBJ1-2	.	CASSGGSGYTF	TGTGCCAGCAGTGGAGGAAGCGGCTACACCTTC
once	13	TRBV7-8	TRBJ2-7	.	CASSFRKFSEQYF	TGTGCCAGCAGCTTTCGTAAGTTCAGCGAGCAGTACTTC
.	15	TRBV2	TRBJ2-7	.	CASSDWRQDIYEQYF	TGTGCCAGCAGTGATTGGCGTCAGGACATCTACGAGCAGTACTTC
.	11	TRBV11-2	TRBJ1-3	.	CASSLRNTIYF	TGTGCCAGCAGCCTAAGAAACACCATATATTTT
.	18	TRBV15	TRBJ2-4	.	CATSRPEYRASQKNIQYF	TGTGCCACCAGCAGACCCGAATATCGGGCCTCGCAAAAAAACATTCAGTACTTC
.	19	TRBV4-3	TRBJ2-5	TRBD2	CASSQDGRTIAGVQETQYF	TGCGCCAGCAGCCAAGATGGCCGGACTATAGCGGGGGTCCAAGAGACCCAGTACTTC
.	16	TRBV4-1	TRBJ1-2	.	CASSQGWGKVDYGYTF	TGCGCCAGCAGCCAAGGTTGGGGGAAAGTGGACTATGGCTACACCTTC
.	17	TRBV5-6	TRBJ1-1	TRBD1	CASSHAGTVIWVTEAFF	TGTGCCAGCAGCCACGCCGGGACAGTGATCTGGGTCACTGAAGCTTTCTTT
.	13	TRBV5-6	TRBJ2-5	.	CASSLELQETQYF	TGTGCCAGCAGCTTAGAACTTCAAGAGACCCAGTACTTC
.	15	TRBV9	TRBJ2-2	TRBD2	CASSVAGGDTGELFF	TGTGCCAGCAGCGTAGCGGGGGGGGACACCGGGGAGCTGTTTTTT
.	16	TRBV6-6	TRBJ2-2	.	CASSYSGELATGELFF	TGTGCCAGCAGTTACTCGGGGGAATTGGCCACCGGGGAGCTGTTTTTT
.	12	TRBV30	TRBJ1-2	.	CAWTRDCYGYTF	TGTGCCTGGACCCGGGATTGCTATGGCTACACCTTC
.	13	TRBV28	TRBJ2-5	.	CASSFTHSETQYF	TGTGCCAGCAGTTTTACCCATTCGGAGACCCAGTACTTC